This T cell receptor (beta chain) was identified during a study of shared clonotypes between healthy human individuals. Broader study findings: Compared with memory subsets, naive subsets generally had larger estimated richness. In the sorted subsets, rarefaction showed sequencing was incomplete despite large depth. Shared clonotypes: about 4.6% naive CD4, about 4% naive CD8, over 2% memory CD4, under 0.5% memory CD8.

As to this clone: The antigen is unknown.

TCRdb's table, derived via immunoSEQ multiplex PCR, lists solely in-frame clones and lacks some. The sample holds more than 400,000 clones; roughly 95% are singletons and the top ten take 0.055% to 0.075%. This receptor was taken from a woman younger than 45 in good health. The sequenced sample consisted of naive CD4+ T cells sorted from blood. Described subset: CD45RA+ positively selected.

The CDR3 DNA is TGCGCCAGCAGCTGGGCCCCAGAAACCGGGGAGCTGTTTTTT. The encoded protein is CASSWAPETGELFF. The chain has TRBV5-1 and TRBJ2-2; D ambiguous. Trimming cost V 3 bases and J 5 bases, with 11 bases left between them. Per the germline V gene, CDR1 is SGHRS and CDR2 is YFSETQ. There are 14 residues in the CDR3.